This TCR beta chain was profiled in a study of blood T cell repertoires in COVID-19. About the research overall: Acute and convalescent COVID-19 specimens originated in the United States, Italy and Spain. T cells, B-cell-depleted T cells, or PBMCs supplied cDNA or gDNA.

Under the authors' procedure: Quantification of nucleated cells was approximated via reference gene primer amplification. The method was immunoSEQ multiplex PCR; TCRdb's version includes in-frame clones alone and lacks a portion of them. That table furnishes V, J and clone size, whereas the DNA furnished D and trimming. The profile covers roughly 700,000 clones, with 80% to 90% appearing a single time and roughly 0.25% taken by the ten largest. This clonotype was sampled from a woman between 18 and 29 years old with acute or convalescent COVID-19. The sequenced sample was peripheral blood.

The CDR3 is CASRDWGTQYF. In DNA form, the CDR3 reads TGTGCCAGCAGGGACTGGGGGACCCAGTACTTC. V gene TRBV6-5 combines with J gene TRBJ2-5; D perhaps matches TRBD2 (5 bases). Germline CDR1 MNHEY, CDR2 SVGAGI. V gave up 6 bases and J gave up 7 bases, with 9 bases separating them. There are 11 residues in the CDR3.